Below, 30 T cell receptor beta chains from the same sample are listed, as sequenced in a study of T cell responses to AZD1222 COVID-19 vaccine. Repertoires were generated with immunoSEQ multiplex PCR, while TCRdb's copy carries only in-frame clones and drops some. The table has some 100,000 clones, around nine tenths seen once; the top ten hold about 3%. The sample consisted of peripheral blood, taken on day 0 of AZD1222 vaccination. The receptors stem from an adult in good health.

The count of this clone is one. The gene calls are TRBV19 and TRBJ2-3, with 9 bases matching TRBD2. Germline V CDR1 and CDR2: LNHDA, SQIVND (reference sequence). Trimming at V came to 3 bases and at J to 0 bases, leaving 4 bases not matched to a gene. CDR3 length equals 16 residues. Here the CDR3 DNA reads TGTGCCAGTAGTATTTTAGCGGGGGAGAGCACAGATACGCAGTATTTT. This gives the protein CASSILAGESTDTQYF.

The chain couples TRBV10-3 to TRBJ2-1, with TRBD2 matching over 11 bases. V dropped 5 bases and J dropped 4; count of bases not matched to a gene: 1. Germline V gene data show CDR1 as ENHRY and CDR2 as SYGVKD. This CDR3 comprises 14 residues. Here the CDR3 DNA reads TGTGCCATCAGTCTAGCGGGGGGTTACAATGAGCAGTTCTTC. Translation gives CAISLAGGYNEQFF.

The J gene is TRBJ1-2, the V gene TRBV28, with TRBD1 as a possible D gene (6 bases). Germline CDR1 reads MDHEN; CDR2 reads SYDVKM. V lost 7 bases and J lost 4, with 19 bases in between. The CDR3 contains 15 residues. This CDR3 is CASTIGQGMSYGYTF. The CDR3 bases are TGTGCCAGCACCATAGGTCAGGGGATGAGCTATGGCTACACCTTC.

This chain links TRBV15 with TRBJ2-1, with TRBD2 matching over 8 bases. The CDR3 consists of 16 residues. Germline CDR1 reads LNHNV; CDR2 reads YYDKDF (reference sequence). V was clipped by 0 bases and J by 7 bases; unmatched bases: 8. The CDR3 is CATSRDRGGLVNEQFF. The CDR3 region has the DNA TGTGCCACCAGCAGAGATCGGGGGGGATTGGTGAATGAGCAGTTCTTC.

The chain has TRBV28 and TRBJ1-2, with D possibly being TRBD1 (6 bases). Between the trimmed V and J ends, which lost 1 base and 0 bases, there was a span of 12 bases. The CDR3 covers 16 residues. Germline lookup yields CDR1 MDHEN and CDR2 SYDVKM. The CDR3 is CASSLYRQATNYGYTF. The CDR3 nucleotides read TGTGCCAGCAGTTTATACCGACAGGCTACTAACTATGGCTACACCTTC.

V usage is TRBV9 and J usage is TRBJ1-2, with 12 bases lining up with TRBD1. Germline V lookup: CDR1 SGDLS, CDR2 YYNGEE. This CDR3 is 14 amino acids long. J was trimmed by 13 bases and V by 4 bases; bases with no gene match: 11. The CDR3 sequence is CASSLSGTGGGLTF. CDR3 bases: TGTGCCAGCAGCCTTAGTGGGACAGGGGGCGGGCTCACCTTC. The entire variable domain, with the rest obtained from reference TRBV9 and TRBJ1-2, is as follows: DSGVTQTPKHLITATGQRVTLRCSPRSGDLSVYWYQQSLDQGLQFLIQYYNGEERAKGNILERFSAQQFPDLHSELNLSSLELGDSALYFCASSLSGTGGGLTFGSGTRLTVV.

V and J are TRBV6-5 and TRBJ1-2, with D unresolved. There are 13 residues in the CDR3. CDR1 and CDR2 from the germline V gene are MNHEY and SVGAGI. V lost 0 bases and J 3 bases, leaving 5 bases between the germline ends. The DNA for the CDR3 is TGTGCCAGCAGTTACTCCCCCGACTATGGCTACACCTTC. Translation: CASSYSPDYGYTF.

V gene TRBV2 combines with J gene TRBJ1-1, with a weak D call TRBD1 (6 bases). V was trimmed by 5 bases and J by 4 bases, leaving 8 bases between them. CDR1 SNHLY and CDR2 FYNNEI come from the germline V gene. The CDR3 totals 12 residues. The CDR3 protein is CASSQDSTEAFF. CDR3 DNA: TGTGCCAGCAGTCAGGACAGCACTGAAGCTTTCTTT.

The rearrangement joins TRBV10-3 to TRBJ2-3; TRBD2 matches at 10 bases. Trimming cost V 10 bases and J 4 bases; bases outside gene matches: 8. Germline V lookup: CDR1 ENHRY, CDR2 SYGVKD. CDR3 size: 14 residues. CDR3 DNA: TGTGCCAGATCAGCGGGGGGGAACCCAGATACGCAGTATTTT. Translation gives CARSAGGNPDTQYF.

The chain recombines TRBV12-3 or TRBV12-4 with TRBJ2-1; D is uncertain. Deletions cut 1 base from V and 7 bases from J, with 8 bases between. The length of the CDR3 is 13 residues. This CDR3 is CASSLGPQNEQFF. The CDR3, as DNA: TGTGCCAGCAGTTTAGGACCCCAGAATGAGCAGTTCTTC.

As for this clone: At one of its ends the junction is not consistent with the germline gene, which may arise from a read error. The chain employs TRBV7-7 and TRBJ2-5, with 8 positions matching TRBD2. The CDR3 has 16 residues. Germline lookup yields CDR1 SSHAT and CDR2 FNYEAQ (reference sequence). Written as DNA, the CDR3 is TGTGCTAGCAGCTTAGATGTTAGCGGGGTTCAAGAGACCCAGTACTTC. It yields the protein CASSLDVSGVQETQYF.

The V call is TRBV7-7, the J call TRBJ2-7; 9 bases line up with TRBD2. Looked up from germline, CDR1 is SSHAT and CDR2 is FNYEAQ (reference sequence). V shed 4 bases and J 2 bases; nucleotides not matched to a gene: 18. The CDR3 spans 19 residues. The CDR3 loop is CASSYGGFSGGTSPYEQYF. CDR3 DNA sequence: TGTGCCAGCAGCTACGGGGGATTCAGCGGGGGGACTAGCCCCTACGAGCAGTACTTC.

The chain links TRBV11-2 to TRBJ1-1; no definite D call. V lost 1 base and J 1 base, leaving 4 bases between the germline ends. Germline V gene lookup returns CDR1 SGHAT and CDR2 FQNNGV. The CDR3 loop spans 13 amino acids. The CDR3 spells CASSLVPNTEAFF. For the CDR3, the DNA is TGTGCCAGCAGCTTAGTGCCGAACACTGAAGCTTTCTTT.

The V gene is TRBV18, the J gene TRBJ1-2; D remains ambiguous. CDR3 length equals 13 residues. Germline-derived CDR1 and CDR2 are KGHSH and LQKENI. The V end was cut by 5 bases, the J end by 7 bases, with 14 bases between. For the CDR3, the DNA is TGTGCCAGCTCAGAGGTGCTTAGTGGTGGCTACACCTTC. It is translated as CASSEVLSGGYTF.

This chain links TRBV5-1 with TRBJ2-5; D call uncertain. V was trimmed by 0 bases and J by 5 bases, leaving 11 bases between them. Germline assignment: CDR1 SGHRS and CDR2 YFSETQ. This CDR3 has 14 residues. CDR3: CASSLELSGETQYF. The CDR3 nucleotides are TGCGCCAGCAGCTTGGAGCTCTCTGGTGAGACCCAGTACTTC.

J is TRBJ1-5 and V is TRBV15; D is undetermined. The germline gives CDR1 LNHNV, CDR2 YYDKDF (reference sequence). Trimming removed 0 bases at V and 4 bases at J, with 7 bases between. CDR3 length equals 14 residues. The DNA of the CDR3 is TGTGCCACCAGCAGAGACGTACTGAATCAGCCCCAGCATTTT. Residues: CATSRDVLNQPQHF.

This clone has just one count. The chain combines TRBV19 with TRBJ1-2; the D gene is possibly TRBD1 (6 bases). This CDR3 contains 13 residues. The germline V and J ends were trimmed by 9 bases and 3 bases, with 14 bases remaining between them. Germline CDR1 LNHDA, CDR2 SQIVND (reference sequence). The DNA for the CDR3 is TGTGCCAGCCGAACACCAGGGGACTATGGCTACACCTTC. This codes for CASRTPGDYGYTF.

The CDR3 region has the DNA TGTGCCAGCAGCACAGGAGGGAACTCTATCAATGAGCAGTTCTTC. This encodes CASSTGGNSINEQFF. The V call is TRBV3-1 (or the pseudogene TRBV3-2), the J call TRBJ2-1; D possibly corresponds to TRBD2 (6 bases). Trimming removed 5 bases from V and 6 bases from J, with 17 bases in between. CDR1 and CDR2 from the germline V gene are LGHDT and YNNKEL (reference sequence). This CDR3 contains 15 residues.

This chain joins TRBV4-2 and TRBJ1-5, with D possibly TRBD1 on 6 matching bases. Trimming cost V 1 base and J 6 bases, with 10 bases left between them. The CDR3 is made up of 14 amino acids. Germline assignment: CDR1 LGHNA and CDR2 YNFKEQ. The CDR3 sequence is CASSQGRGAQPQHF. CDR3 coding DNA: TGTGCCAGCAGCCAAGGACGGGGGGCTCAGCCCCAGCATTTT.

The chain recombines TRBV5-4 with TRBJ1-2; unclear D gene. Looked up from germline, CDR1 is SGHNT and CDR2 is YYREEE (reference sequence). Trimming pared 7 bases from V and 4 bases from J, leaving 14 bases between. The CDR3 runs to 13 residues. The CDR3 coding sequence is TGTGCCAGCGATAGGGAGCGGGGCTATGGCTACACCTTC. It is translated as CASDRERGYGYTF.

The CDR3 reads CAGSSSSGGSGTQYF. The CDR3 nucleotides read TGTGCCGGGTCGAGCTCTAGCGGGGGGTCAGGTACGCAGTATTTT. This rearrangement joins TRBV7-2 to TRBJ2-3; 11 positions agree with TRBD2. Germline V gives CDR1 SGHTA, CDR2 FQGNSA. The CDR3 length is 15 residues. Trimming cost V 11 bases and J 8 bases; bases outside gene matches: 15.

This chain links TRBV7-6 with TRBJ2-7, with D tentatively TRBD1 or TRBD2 (5 bases each). The V gene's germline CDR1 is SGHVS and CDR2 FNYEAQ. The CDR3 extends over 15 amino acids. Deletions cut 5 bases from V and 1 base from J, with 15 bases between. The chain's CDR3 is CASSLGAGPSYEQYF. In DNA form, the CDR3 reads TGTGCCAGCAGCCTCGGGGCAGGCCCTTCCTACGAGCAGTACTTC.

The chain links TRBV6-1 to TRBJ1-2; the match to TRBD1 covers 8 bases. The V gene's germline CDR1 is MNHNS and CDR2 SASEGT. This CDR3 is built from 18 residues. V lost 3 bases, J lost 4 bases, and 16 bases stayed unmatched. CDR3 DNA sequence: TGTGCCAGCAGTGAGGTGGGGACAGGAAGGGGTCCTGTCTATGGCTACACCTTC. This sequence encodes CASSEVGTGRGPVYGYTF.

The chain employs TRBV19 and TRBJ2-2; tentatively, D is TRBD2 (5 bases). Trimming shortened V by 4 bases and J by 6 bases, and 9 bases separated the two germline ends. Germline V lookup: CDR1 LNHDA, CDR2 SQIVND (reference sequence). The CDR3 extends over 13 amino acids. This CDR3 reads CASSTLVSGELFF. In nucleotides, the CDR3 is TGTGCCAGTAGTACACTAGTTTCCGGGGAGCTGTTTTTT.

In its sample, this clone was seen a few times. The chain uses TRBV4-2 and TRBJ2-3; D might be TRBD1 (5 bases). There are 15 residues in the CDR3. V gave up 4 bases and J gave up 0 bases, with 11 bases separating them. Germline assignment: CDR1 LGHNA and CDR2 YNFKEQ. The CDR3 is CASSPRGASTDTQYF. CDR3 DNA sequence: TGTGCCAGCAGCCCCCGTGGGGCTAGCACAGATACGCAGTATTTT.

V is TRBV15 and J is TRBJ2-5; TRBD2 matches at 8 bases. Germline V CDR1 and CDR2: LNHNV, YYDKDF (reference sequence). This CDR3 is 16 amino acids long. V dropped 0 bases and J dropped 6; count of bases not matched to a gene: 9. CDR3 coding DNA: TGTGCCACCAGCAGAGATTTCCGGGGGGGCCTCCAGACCCAGTACTTC. It is translated as CATSRDFRGGLQTQYF.

The chain uses TRBV18 and TRBJ2-1; TRBD2 matches 11 bases. After removal of 1 base from V and 5 bases from J, the junction contained 4 bases not matched to a gene. Germline V CDR1 and CDR2: KGHSH, LQKENI. The CDR3 sequence is 16 residues long. CDR3 sequence (DNA): TGTGCCAGCTCACCACAGGGACTAGCGGACAACAATGAGCAGTTCTTC. Translation gives CASSPQGLADNNEQFF.

The chain couples TRBV27 to TRBJ2-4, with D possibly being TRBD1 (6 bases). Germline-derived CDR1 and CDR2 are MNHEY and SMNVEV (reference sequence). V was clipped by 5 bases and J by 7 bases, with 15 bases between them. The CDR3 spans 14 residues. CDR3 sequence reads: CASSQSRDTNIQYF. The CDR3 DNA reads as TGTGCCAGCAGTCAGTCCCGGGACACGAACATTCAGTACTTC.

The chain carries TRBV5-8 and TRBJ1-1; D gene ambiguous. CDR1 SGHTS and CDR2 YDEGEE come from the germline V gene. The CDR3 is made up of 16 amino acids. V was shortened by 0 bases and J by 4 bases, with 16 bases between the two germline ends. The CDR3 loop reads CASSLALDLRSTEAFF. The CDR3 coding sequence is TGTGCCAGCAGCTTGGCCTTGGACCTGCGAAGCACTGAAGCTTTCTTT.

The V and J genes are TRBV6-5 and TRBJ1-2; possible D gene TRBD1, 5 bases. The CDR3 totals 13 residues. Germline-derived CDR1 and CDR2 are MNHEY and SVGAGI. Trimming removed 6 bases at V and 7 bases at J, with 15 bases between. CDR3 in amino acids: CASRPQGVGGYTF. Written as DNA, the CDR3 is TGTGCCAGCAGACCCCAGGGAGTGGGTGGCTACACCTTC.